The count of the clone carrying this T cell receptor (beta chain) is one. The antigen remains undetermined. The sample holds other DNA sequences that translate to the same CDR3. Into CD45RA+ naive and CD45RA-negative memory subsets, the CD4+ cells were split. The V end lost 2 bases, the J end lost 2 bases, and 6 bases lay between the germline ends. Germline CDR1 reads MNHEY; CDR2 reads SMNVEV (reference sequence). This CDR3 spans 13 amino acids. The sample comes from a study of shared clonotypes between healthy human individuals. At the level of the study: Three CD4 naive, three CD4 memory, two CD8 naive and one CD8 memory plate were used per donor.

Assay used: immunoSEQ multiplex PCR; TCRdb lists only in-frame clones, some missing. The sample lists over 2 million clones; 85% to 95% were seen once. Study results and caveats: Shared across several donors were roughly 5.3% of the naive CD4 clonotypes.

The sample was naive CD4+ T cells from PBMCs. Subset meaning: CD45RA+ positively selected. This TCR was sampled from a man aged 18-30 years in good health. Some clones in this sample may be carry-over from other donors' samples. This sequence joins TRBV27 and TRBJ2-5, with D hard to call. The CDR3 reads CASSLRLQETQYF. In DNA form, the CDR3 reads TGTGCCAGCAGTTTACGGCTGCAAGAGACCCAGTACTTC.